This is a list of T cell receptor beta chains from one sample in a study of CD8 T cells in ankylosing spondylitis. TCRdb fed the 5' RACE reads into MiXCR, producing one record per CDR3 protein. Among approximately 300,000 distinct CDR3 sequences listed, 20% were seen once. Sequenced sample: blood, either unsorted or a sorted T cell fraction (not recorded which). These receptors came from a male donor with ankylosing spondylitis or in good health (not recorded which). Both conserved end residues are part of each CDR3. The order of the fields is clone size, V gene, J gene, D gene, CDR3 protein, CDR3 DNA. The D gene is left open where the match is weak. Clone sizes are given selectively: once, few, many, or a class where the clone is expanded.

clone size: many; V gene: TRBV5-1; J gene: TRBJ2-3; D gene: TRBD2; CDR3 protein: CASSSGRLAGGLDTQYF; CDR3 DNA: TGCGCCAGCAGCTCGGGAAGACTAGCGGGAGGACTGGATACGCAGTATTTT
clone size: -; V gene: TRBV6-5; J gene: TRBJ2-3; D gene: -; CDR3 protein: CASSSGQHGGNTQYF; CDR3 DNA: TGTGCCAGCAGTTCAGGACAGCATGGGGGGAATACGCAGTATTTT
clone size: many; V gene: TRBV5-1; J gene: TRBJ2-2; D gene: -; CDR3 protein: CASSPRTANTGELFF; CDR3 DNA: TGCGCCAGCAGCCCCCGGACAGCGAACACCGGGGAGCTGTTTTTT
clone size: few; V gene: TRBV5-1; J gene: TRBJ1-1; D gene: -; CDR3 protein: CASSEVYRATFGAFF; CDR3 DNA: TGCGCCAGCAGCGAGGTTTACAGGGCGACTTTTGGAGCTTTCTTT
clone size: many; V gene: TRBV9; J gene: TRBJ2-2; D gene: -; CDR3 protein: CASSVGLGVFNGELFF; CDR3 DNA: TGTGCCAGCAGCGTAGGTCTCGGGGTTTTTAACGGGGAGCTGTTTTTT
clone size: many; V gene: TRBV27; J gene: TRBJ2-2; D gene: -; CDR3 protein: CASSPLTGSGELFF; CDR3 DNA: TGTGCCAGCAGTCCCCTGACAGGCTCAGGGGAGCTGTTTTTT
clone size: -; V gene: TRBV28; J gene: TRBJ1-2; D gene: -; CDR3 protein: CASSPPGRLRYTF; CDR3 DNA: TGTGCCAGCAGTCCTCCGGGACGTCTGCGCTACACCTTC
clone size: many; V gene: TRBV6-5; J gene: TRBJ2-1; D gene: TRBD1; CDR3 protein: CASSLRTGHNEQFF; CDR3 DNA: TGTGCCAGCAGTTTGCGGACAGGCCACAATGAGCAGTTCTTC
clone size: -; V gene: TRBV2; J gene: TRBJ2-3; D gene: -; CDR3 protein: CASSESELELPTDTQYF; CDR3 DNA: TGTGCCAGCAGTGAATCCGAACTAGAGCTCCCCACAGATACGCAGTATTTT
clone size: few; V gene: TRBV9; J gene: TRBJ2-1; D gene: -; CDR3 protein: CASSVFSGTSSYNEQFF; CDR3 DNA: TGTGCCAGCAGCGTATTTTCAGGGACGAGCTCCTACAATGAGCAGTTCTTC